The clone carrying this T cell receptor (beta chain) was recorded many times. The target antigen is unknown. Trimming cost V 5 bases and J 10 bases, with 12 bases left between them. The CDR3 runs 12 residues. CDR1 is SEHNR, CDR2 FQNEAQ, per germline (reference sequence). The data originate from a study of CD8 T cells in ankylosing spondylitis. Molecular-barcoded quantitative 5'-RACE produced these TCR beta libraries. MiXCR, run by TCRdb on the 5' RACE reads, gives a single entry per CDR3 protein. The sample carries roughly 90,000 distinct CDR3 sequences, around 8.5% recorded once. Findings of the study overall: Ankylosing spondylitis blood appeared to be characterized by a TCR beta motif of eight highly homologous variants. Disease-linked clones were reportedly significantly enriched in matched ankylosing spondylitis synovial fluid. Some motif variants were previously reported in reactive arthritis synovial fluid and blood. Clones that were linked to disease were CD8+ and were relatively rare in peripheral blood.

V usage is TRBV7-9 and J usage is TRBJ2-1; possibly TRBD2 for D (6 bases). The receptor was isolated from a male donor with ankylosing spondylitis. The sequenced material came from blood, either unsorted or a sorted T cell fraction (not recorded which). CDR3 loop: CASSVTSNEQFF. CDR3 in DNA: TGTGCCAGCAGCGTGACTAGTAACGAGCAGTTCTTC.